This T cell receptor beta chain was recovered during a study of cytotoxic CD8 clonotypes in ibrutinib-treated CLL. Across the study: Among responders, some 25 were partial and 2 complete; after median roughly 72 months, around 15 stayed remitted and 12 progressed.

Sequencing was performed with immunoSEQ multiplex PCR; in TCRdb, only in-frame clones are kept and a portion is missing. Of 250,000 to 350,000 clones listed, 65% to 85% are singletons. Study-wide results and caveats: In comparison with age-matched healthy donors, baseline clonality was higher and tracked circulating CD8+ T-cell counts.

The CDR3 contains 13 residues. Germline CDR1 reads SGHTA; CDR2 reads FQGTGA. The V end lost 11 bases, the J end lost 6 bases, and 17 bases lay between the germline ends. As concerns this clone: The antigen is not known.

This TCR came from a human donor with chronic lymphocytic leukemia. The chain is built from TRBV7-3 and TRBJ1-5; D remains ambiguous. This specimen was PBMCs, taken at disease progression, from a patient treated with ibrutinib. The CDR3 nucleotides are TGTGCCGTACTAAAAGAAGGGTTTCAGCCCCAGCATTTT. It is translated as CAVLKEGFQPQHF.